Described below is a single TCR beta chain sequence and its context. This record comes from a study of blood T cell repertoires in COVID-19. Study as a whole: PBMCs, B-cell-depleted T cells, or T cells were the source of the cDNA or gDNA that made up the material.

In the source study's methods: Reference gene primer amplification gave nucleated cell count estimates. Produced via immunoSEQ multiplex PCR; TCRdb's table is partial and in-frame only. The DNA was the basis for D and trimming; V, J and clone size are from that table. The data hold 250,000 to 350,000 clones, with about 88% observed a single time. Sequencing was done on a sample of peripheral blood. This receptor was taken from a woman aged 65 to 85 with COVID-19, enrolled during active disease.

The CDR3, as DNA: TGTGCCAGCGGCCACAGGGGGGAATATGGCTACACCTTC. Encoded protein: CASGHRGEYGYTF. The rearrangement uses TRBV6-6 and TRBJ1-2; TRBD1 matches at 8 bases. The V gene's germline CDR1 is MNHNY and CDR2 SVGAGI (reference sequence). After removal of 8 bases from V and 5 bases from J, the junction contained 7 bases not matched to a gene. The CDR3 consists of 13 residues.